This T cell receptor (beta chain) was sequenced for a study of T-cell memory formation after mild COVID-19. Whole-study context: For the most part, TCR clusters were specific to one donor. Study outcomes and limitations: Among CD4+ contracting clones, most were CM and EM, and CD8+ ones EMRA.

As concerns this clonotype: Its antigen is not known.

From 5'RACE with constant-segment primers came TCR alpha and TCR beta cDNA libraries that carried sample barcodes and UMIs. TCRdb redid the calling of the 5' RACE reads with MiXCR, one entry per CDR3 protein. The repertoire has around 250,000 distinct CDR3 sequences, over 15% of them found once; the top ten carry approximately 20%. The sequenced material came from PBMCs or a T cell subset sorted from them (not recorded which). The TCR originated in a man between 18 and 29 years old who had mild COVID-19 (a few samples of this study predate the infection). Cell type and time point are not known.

The CDR3 here is CASSFLAGEYEQYF. The CDR3 DNA is TGTGCCAGCAGCTTTCTAGCGGGGGAGTACGAGCAGTACTTC. The rearrangement uses TRBV5-4 and TRBJ2-7; TRBD2 agrees at 10 bases. Per germline, CDR1 SGHNT and CDR2 YYREEE (reference sequence). The V segment lost 2 bases and the J segment 4 bases; nucleotides outside the gene matches: 3. CDR3 length equals 14 residues.